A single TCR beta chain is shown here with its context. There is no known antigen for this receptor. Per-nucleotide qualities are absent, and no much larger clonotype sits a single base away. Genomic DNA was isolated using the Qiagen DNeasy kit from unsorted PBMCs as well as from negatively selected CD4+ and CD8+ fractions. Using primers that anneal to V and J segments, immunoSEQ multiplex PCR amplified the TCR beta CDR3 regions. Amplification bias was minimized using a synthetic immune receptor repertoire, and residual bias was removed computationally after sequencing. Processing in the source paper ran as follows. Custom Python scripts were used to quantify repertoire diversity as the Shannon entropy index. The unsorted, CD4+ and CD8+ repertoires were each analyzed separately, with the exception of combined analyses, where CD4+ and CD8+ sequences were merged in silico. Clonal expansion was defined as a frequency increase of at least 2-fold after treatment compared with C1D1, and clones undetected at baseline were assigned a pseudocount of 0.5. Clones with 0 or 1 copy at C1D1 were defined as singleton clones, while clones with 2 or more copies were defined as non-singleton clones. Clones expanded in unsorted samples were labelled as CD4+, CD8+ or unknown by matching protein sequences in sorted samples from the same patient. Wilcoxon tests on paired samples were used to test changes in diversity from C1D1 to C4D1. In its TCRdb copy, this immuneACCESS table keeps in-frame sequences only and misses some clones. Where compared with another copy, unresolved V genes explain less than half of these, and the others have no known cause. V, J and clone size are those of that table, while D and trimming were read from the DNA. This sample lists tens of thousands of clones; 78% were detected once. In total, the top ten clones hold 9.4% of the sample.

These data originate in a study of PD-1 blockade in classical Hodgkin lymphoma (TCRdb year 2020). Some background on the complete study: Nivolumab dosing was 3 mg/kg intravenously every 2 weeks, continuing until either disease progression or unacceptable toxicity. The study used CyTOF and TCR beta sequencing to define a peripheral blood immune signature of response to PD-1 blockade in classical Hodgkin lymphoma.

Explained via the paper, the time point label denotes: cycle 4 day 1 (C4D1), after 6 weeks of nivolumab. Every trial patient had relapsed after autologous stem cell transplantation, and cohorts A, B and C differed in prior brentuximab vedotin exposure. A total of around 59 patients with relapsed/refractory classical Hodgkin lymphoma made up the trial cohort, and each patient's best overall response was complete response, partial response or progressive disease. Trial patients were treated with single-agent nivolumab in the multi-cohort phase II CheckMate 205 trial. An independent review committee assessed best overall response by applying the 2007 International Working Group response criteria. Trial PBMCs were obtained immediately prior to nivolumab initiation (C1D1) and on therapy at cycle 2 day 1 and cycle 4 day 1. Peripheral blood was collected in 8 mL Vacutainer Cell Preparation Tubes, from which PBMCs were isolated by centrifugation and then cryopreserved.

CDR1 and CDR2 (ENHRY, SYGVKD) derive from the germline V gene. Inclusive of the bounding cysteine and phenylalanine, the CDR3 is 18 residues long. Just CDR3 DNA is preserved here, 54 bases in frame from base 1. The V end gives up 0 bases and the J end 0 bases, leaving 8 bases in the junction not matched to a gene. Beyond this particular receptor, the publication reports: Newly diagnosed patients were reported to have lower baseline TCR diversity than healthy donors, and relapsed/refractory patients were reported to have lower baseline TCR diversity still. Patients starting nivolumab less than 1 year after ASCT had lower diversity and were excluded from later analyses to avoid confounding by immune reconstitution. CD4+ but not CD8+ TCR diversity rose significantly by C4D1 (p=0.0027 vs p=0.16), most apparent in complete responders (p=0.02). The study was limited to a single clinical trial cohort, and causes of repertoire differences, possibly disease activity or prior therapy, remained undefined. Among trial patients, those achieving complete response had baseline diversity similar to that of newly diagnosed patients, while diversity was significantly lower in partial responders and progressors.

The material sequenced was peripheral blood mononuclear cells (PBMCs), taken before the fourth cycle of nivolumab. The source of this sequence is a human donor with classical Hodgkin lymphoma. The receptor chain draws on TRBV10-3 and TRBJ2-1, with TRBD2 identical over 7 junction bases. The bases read TGTGCCATCAGTGAGTCTCTCGCTAGCGGAAGCTCCTACAATGAGCAGTTCTTC. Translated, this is CAISESLASGSSYNEQFF.